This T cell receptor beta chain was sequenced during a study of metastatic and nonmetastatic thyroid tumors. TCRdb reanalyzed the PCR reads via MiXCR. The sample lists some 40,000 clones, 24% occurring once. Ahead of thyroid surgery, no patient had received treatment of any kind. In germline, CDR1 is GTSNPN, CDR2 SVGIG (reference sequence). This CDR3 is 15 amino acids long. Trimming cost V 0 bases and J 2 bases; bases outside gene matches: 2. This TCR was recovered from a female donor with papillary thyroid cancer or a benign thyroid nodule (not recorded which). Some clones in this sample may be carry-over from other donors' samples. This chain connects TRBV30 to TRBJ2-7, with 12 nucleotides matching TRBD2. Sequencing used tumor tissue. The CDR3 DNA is TGTGCCTGGAGTGTAGGACTAGCGGGAACCTACGAGCAGTACTTC. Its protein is CAWSVGLAGTYEQYF.